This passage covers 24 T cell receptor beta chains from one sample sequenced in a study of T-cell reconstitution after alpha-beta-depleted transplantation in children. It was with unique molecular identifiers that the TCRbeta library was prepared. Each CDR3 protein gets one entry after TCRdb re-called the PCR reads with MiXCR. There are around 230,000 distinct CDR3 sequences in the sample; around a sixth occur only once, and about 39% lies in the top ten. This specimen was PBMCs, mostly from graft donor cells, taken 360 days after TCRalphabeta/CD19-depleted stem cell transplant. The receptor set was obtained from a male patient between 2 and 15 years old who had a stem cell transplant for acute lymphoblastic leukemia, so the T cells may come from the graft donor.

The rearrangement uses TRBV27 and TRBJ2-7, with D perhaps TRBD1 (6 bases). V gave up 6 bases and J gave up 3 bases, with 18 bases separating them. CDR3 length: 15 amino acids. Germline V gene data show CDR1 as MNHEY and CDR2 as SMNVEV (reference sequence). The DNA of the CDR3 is TGTGCCAGCAGCCTAGTCGGGACACCTATCTACGAGCAGTACTTC. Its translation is CASSLVGTPIYEQYF.

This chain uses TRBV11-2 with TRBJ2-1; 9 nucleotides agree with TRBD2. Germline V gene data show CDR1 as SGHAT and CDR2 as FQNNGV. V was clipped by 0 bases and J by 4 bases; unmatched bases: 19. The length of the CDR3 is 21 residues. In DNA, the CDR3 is TGTGCCAGCAGCTTAGAGAACCGTTTCTGGCGGGGGGGCCTTGGGTACAATGAGCAGTTCTTC. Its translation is CASSLENRFWRGGLGYNEQFF.

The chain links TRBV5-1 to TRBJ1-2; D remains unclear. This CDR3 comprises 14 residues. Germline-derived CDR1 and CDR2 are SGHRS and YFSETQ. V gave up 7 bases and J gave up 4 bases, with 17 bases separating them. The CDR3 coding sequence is TGCGCCAGCCCCCGCGAACGTCCGATCTATGGCTACACCTTC. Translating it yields CASPRERPIYGYTF.

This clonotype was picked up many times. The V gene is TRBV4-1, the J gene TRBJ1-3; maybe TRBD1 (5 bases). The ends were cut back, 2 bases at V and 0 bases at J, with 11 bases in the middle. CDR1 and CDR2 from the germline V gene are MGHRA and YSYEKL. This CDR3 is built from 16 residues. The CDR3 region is CASSQTGAVSGNTIYF. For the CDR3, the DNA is TGCGCCAGCAGCCAAACCGGGGCAGTCTCTGGAAACACCATATATTTT.

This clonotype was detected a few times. CDR3 protein: CSVDRGLVETQYF. The CDR3 DNA follows: TGCAGCGTTGACAGGGGGCTGGTAGAGACCCAGTACTTC. This sequence joins TRBV29-1 and TRBJ2-5; 8 bases agree with TRBD1. V was clipped by 3 bases and J by 4 bases; unmatched bases: 4. Germline V CDR1 and CDR2: SQVTM, ANQGSEA. The CDR3 sequence is 13 residues long.

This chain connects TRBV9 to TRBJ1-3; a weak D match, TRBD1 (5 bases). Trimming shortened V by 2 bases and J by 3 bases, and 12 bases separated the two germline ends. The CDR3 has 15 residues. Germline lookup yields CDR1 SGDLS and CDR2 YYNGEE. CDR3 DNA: TGTGCCAGCAGCGTCGATATAAGGGGTGGAAACACCATATATTTT. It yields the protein CASSVDIRGGNTIYF.

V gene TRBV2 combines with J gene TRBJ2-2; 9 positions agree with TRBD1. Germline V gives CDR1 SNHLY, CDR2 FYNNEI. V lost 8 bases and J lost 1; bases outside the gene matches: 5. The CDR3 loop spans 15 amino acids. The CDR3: CASSWDRVNTGELFF. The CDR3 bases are TGTGCCAGCTCTTGGGACAGGGTGAACACCGGGGAGCTGTTTTTT.

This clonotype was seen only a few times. The CDR3: CASSNTGTSGNTIYF. CDR3 bases: TGTGCCAGCAGTAACACAGGTACCTCTGGAAACACCATATATTTT. The V and J genes are TRBV27 and TRBJ1-3, with D possibly being TRBD1 (5 bases). Trimming took off 5 bases at V and 0 bases at J, with 11 bases between the two ends. The CDR3 is made up of 15 amino acids. From germline, CDR1 is MNHEY and CDR2 SMNVEV (reference sequence).

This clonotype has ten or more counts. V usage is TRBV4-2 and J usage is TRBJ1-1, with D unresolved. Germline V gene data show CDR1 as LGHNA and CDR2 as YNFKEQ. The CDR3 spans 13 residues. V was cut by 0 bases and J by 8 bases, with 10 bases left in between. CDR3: CASSQDVADEAFF. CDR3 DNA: TGTGCCAGCAGCCAAGATGTAGCAGACGAAGCTTTCTTT.

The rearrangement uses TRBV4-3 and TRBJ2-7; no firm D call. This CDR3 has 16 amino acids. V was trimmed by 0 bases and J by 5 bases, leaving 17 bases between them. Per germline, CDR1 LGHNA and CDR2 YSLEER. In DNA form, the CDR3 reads TGCGCCAGCAGCCAAGACGGGTCGCCCTGGGAAAACGAGCAGTACTTC. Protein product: CASSQDGSPWENEQYF.

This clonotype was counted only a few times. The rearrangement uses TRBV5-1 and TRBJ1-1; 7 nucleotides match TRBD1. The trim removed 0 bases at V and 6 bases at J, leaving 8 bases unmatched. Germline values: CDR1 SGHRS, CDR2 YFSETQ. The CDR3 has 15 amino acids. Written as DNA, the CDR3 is TGCGCCAGCAGCTTGGGTTCAGGGGGTTTTCCTGAAGCTTTCTTT. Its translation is CASSLGSGGFPEAFF.

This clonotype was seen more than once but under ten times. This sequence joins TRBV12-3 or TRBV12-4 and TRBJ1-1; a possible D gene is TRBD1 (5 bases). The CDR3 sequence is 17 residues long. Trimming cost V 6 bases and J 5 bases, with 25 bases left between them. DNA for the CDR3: TGTGCCAGCAGCCCTTCCCACGGGACTTCTCGGGGGACTGAAGCTTTCTTT. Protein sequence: CASSPSHGTSRGTEAFF.

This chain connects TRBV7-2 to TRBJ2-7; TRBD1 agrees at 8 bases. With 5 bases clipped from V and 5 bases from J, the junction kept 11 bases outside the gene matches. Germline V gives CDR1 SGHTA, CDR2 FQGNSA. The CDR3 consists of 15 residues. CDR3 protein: CASSAQQGVLDEQYF. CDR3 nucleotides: TGTGCCAGCAGCGCTCAACAGGGGGTATTGGACGAGCAGTACTTC. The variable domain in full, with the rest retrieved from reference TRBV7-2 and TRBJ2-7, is GAGVSQSPSNKVTEKGKDVELRCDPISGHTALYWYRQSLGQGLEFLIYFQGNSAPDKSGLPSDRFSAERTGGSVSTLTIQRTQQEDSAVYLCASSAQQGVLDEQYFGPGTRLTVT.

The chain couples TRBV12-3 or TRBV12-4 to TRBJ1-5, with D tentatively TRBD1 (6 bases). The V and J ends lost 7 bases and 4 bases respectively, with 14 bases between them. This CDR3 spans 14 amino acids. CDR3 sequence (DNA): TGTGCCAGCAACATCAGGGGAGAAAATCAGCCCCAGCATTTT. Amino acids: CASNIRGENQPQHF.

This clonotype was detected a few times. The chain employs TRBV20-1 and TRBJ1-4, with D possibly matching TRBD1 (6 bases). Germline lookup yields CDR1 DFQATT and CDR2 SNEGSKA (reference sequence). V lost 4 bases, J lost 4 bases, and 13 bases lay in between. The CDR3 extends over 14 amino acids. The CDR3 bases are TGCAGTGCTATTACAGGGTCCTTTAATGAAAAACTGTTTTTT. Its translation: CSAITGSFNEKLFF.

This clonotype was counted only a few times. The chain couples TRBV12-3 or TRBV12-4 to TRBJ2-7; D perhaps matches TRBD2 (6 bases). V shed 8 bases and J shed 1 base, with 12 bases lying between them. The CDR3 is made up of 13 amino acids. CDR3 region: CASSRDWSYEQYF. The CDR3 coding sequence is TGTGCCAGCTCGCGGGACTGGTCCTACGAGCAGTACTTC.

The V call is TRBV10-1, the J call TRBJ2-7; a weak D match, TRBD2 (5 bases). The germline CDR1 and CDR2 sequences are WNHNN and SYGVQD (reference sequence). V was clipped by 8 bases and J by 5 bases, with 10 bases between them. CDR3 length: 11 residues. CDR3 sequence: CASGSYNEQYF. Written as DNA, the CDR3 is TGCGCCAGCGGGAGTTACAACGAGCAGTACTTC.

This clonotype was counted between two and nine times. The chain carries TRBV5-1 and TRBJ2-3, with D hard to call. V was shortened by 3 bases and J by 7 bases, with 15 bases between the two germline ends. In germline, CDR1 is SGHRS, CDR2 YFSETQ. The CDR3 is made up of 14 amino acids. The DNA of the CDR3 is TGCGCCAGCAGCTCACCCTTTAGGGAAAATACGCAGTATTTT. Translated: CASSSPFRENTQYF.

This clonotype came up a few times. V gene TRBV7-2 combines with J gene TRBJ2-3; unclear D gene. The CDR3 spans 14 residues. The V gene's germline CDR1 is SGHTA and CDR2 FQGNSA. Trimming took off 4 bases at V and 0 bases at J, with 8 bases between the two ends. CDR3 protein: CASSSQTSTDTQYF. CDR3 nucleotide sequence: TGTGCCAGCAGCTCCCAGACTAGCACAGATACGCAGTATTTT.

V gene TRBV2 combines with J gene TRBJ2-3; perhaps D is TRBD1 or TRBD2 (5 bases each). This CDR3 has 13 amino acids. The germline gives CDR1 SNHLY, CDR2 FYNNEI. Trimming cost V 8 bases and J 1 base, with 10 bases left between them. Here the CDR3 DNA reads TGTGCCAGCCAGATGGGGGGCACAGATACGCAGTATTTT. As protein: CASQMGGTDTQYF.

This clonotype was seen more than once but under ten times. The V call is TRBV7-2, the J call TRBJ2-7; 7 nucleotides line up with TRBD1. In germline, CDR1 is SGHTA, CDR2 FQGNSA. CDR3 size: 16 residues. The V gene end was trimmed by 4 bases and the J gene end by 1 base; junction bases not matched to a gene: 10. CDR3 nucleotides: TGTGCCAGCAGCTCTGCACAGGGGAGTGGATCCTACGAGCAGTACTTC. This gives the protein CASSSAQGSGSYEQYF.

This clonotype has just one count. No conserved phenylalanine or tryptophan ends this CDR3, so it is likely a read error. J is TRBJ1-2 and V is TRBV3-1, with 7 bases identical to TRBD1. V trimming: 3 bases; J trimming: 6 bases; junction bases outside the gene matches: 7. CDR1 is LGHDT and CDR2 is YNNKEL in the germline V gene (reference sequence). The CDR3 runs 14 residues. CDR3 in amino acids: CASSQNQGVNGYTV. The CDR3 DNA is TGTGCCAGCAGCCAGAACCAGGGGGTTAATGGCTACACCGTC.

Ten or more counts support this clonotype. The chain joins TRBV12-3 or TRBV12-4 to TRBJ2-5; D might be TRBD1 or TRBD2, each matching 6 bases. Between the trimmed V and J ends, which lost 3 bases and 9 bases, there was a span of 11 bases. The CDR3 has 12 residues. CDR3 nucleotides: TGTGCCAGCAGTTTTGGGGGGCCGCCCCAGTACTTC. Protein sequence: CASSFGGPPQYF.

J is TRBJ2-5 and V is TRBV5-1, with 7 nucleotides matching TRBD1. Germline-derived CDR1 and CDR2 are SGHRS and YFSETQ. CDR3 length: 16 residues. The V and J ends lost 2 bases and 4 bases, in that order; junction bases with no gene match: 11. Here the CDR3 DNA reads TGCGCCAGCAGCTTCCCCGACAGGGTGCCTGGAGAGACCCAGTACTTC. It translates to CASSFPDRVPGETQYF. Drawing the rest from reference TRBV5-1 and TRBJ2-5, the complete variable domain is KAGVTQTPRYLIKTRGQQVTLSCSPISGHRSVSWYQQTPGQGLQFLFEYFSETQRNKGNFPGRFSGRQFSNSRSEMNVSTLELGDSALYLCASSFPDRVPGETQYFGPGTRLLVL.